The present entry profiles one TCR beta chain with its context. Its antigen remains undetermined. One base away there is no much larger clone; base qualities are not given. The immunoSEQ assay at survey resolution was applied to genomic DNA for sequencing of TCRbeta rearrangements. Per the source publication's procedure: Clonotypes representing more than 5% of the repertoire were considered putative leukemic clones, and around 60 such clones were identified across 25 or so patients. In the TCR sequencing data, the smallest productive clonotype frequency that could be detected was 2.59 x 10-5. Analyses included only productive TCRbeta rearrangements, meaning complete and in-frame sequences. Sample clonality was computed as Simpson clonality in the immunoSEQ Analyzer version 3.0. Clones were grouped by frequency into very rare, small, medium, large (1-20%) or hyperexpanded (>20%) categories. Generation probabilities were estimated with OLGA 1.2.3, V-gene circos plots were made with VDJtools, specificities were searched in VDJdb, and CDR3 motifs were identified with GLIPH. Drawn from immuneACCESS, this table holds only the in-frame rearrangements with V and J called that TCRdb kept. Clones are partly lost; checked studies trace under half to an unresolved V gene and leave the rest unexplained. Clone size and the V and J calls come from that table; the DNA yielded D and trimming. The sample table shows 7,500 to 10,000 clones, and just under 85% are seen once. About 70% of the sample rests with the top ten.

CD4+ T-LGLL patients were recruited from hematology units in Padova (Italy), Helsinki (Finland) and Shinshu (Japan). Depending on sample availability, patient samples were obtained as bead-purified CD4+, CD4+CD8+, CD57+ or CD56+ fractions, or as unselected PBMC. The TCRbeta data from patients were combined with somatic STAT5B mutation profiles that came from deep amplicon sequencing of the same DNA. All TCR-sequenced material derived from peripheral blood: patient blood samples and healthy donor buffy coats. Peripheral blood mononuclear cells were isolated by Ficoll-Hypaque gradient centrifugation. The Gentra Puregene Cell and Tissue kit was used for genomic DNA extraction, and quantification was performed on a Qubit 2.0 fluorometer. This specimen belongs to a study of STAT5B mutations in CD4+ large granular lymphocyte leukemia (dated by TCRdb to between 2020 and 2023). Regarding the research as a whole: When cryopreserved patient cells were available, CD8+ cells were removed first, and anti-CD4 microbeads were then used for selection. The study compared the TCRbeta repertoires of patients with CD4+ T-cell large granular lymphocyte leukemia against the TCRbeta repertoires of healthy blood donors. Flow cytometry performed on FACSCanto II or FACSVerse showed that the purified fractions had more than 95% purity among lymphocytes. Broad study findings and their caveats: TRBV06-family usage was enriched among the top patient clones (8/27) compared with healthy controls (2/35). The data were not HLA-matched, and the higher clonality in CD4+ T-LGLL than in CD8+ T-LGLL could be due to the relatively small sample size. CD4-sorted patient repertoires appeared more clonal than healthy CD4+ repertoires, and this difference persisted after removing the putative leukemic clones. Main leukemic clonotypes were private to each patient, although about 25% appeared at low frequency in other patients' non-leukemic repertoires. Patient cell sources varied, and just six or seven CD4-sorted patient samples were included in the clonality comparison against healthy controls.

Cut back by 4 bases and 5 bases, the V and J ends lie 12 bases apart. According to the germline V gene, CDR1 reads SGHTA and CDR2 reads FQGNSA. The CDR3 has 14 amino acids, counting the end cysteine and phenylalanine. The read is trimmed to its CDR3 DNA, 42 bases read in frame from base 1. The source is a man aged 55 to 70 with CD4+ T-cell large granular lymphocyte leukemia. The rearrangement combines TRBV7-2 with TRBJ1-5; the D gene is not confidently resolved. The specimen sequenced was PBMCs. CDR3 region: CASSSLDRYQPQHF. The sequence in DNA is TGTGCCAGCAGCTCCCTCGACCGATATCAGCCCCAGCATTTT. The reference TRBV7-2 and TRBJ1-5 proteins fill in what lies around the CDR3, so the full variable domain reads GAGVSQSPSNKVTEKGKDVELRCDPISGHTALYWYRQSLGQGLEFLIYFQGNSAPDKSGLPSDRFSAERTGGSVSTLTIQRTQQEDSAVYLCASSSLDRYQPQHFGDGTRLSIL.